This is a list of T cell receptor beta chains from one sample in a study of T cell responses to AZD1222 COVID-19 vaccine. Sequenced by immunoSEQ multiplex PCR; TCRdb stores in-frame clones only, minus some. Altogether 150,000 or so clones are present, roughly nine tenths being singletons, with the ten largest covering 1.5%. Sequencing was performed on peripheral blood, taken on day 0 of AZD1222 vaccination. The receptors originated from an adult in good health. Each CDR3 is given with its conserved first and last residue. The order of the fields is V gene, J gene, CDR3 protein.

v_call: TRBV4-3
j_call: TRBJ1-2
cdr3_aa: CASSQVTGTGGYGYTF

v_call: TRBV30
j_call: TRBJ1-2
cdr3_aa: CAWRRYYGYTF

v_call: TRBV24-1
j_call: TRBJ2-3
cdr3_aa: CATSDPKRGRTDTQYF

v_call: TRBV4-2
j_call: TRBJ2-1
cdr3_aa: CASSQAGGSYNEQFF

v_call: TRBV7-9
j_call: TRBJ2-5
cdr3_aa: CASSSRASQGGTQYF

v_call: TRBV7-2
j_call: TRBJ1-5
cdr3_aa: CASSLDSYNQPQHF

v_call: TRBV9
j_call: TRBJ1-1
cdr3_aa: CASSAPEDTEAFF

v_call: TRBV5-1
j_call: TRBJ1-4
cdr3_aa: CASSLGTANEKLFF

v_call: TRBV6-2/TRBV6-3
j_call: TRBJ1-5
cdr3_aa: CASSIDRPLNQPQHF

v_call: TRBV2
j_call: TRBJ1-4
cdr3_aa: CASRYGDENLFF

v_call: TRBV11-3
j_call: TRBJ2-1
cdr3_aa: CASSLDLLREQFF

v_call: TRBV7-2
j_call: TRBJ2-7
cdr3_aa: CASSLGGGPGQQYF

v_call: TRBV6-5
j_call: TRBJ1-4
cdr3_aa: CASSYSTTRGRKLFF

v_call: TRBV20-1
j_call: TRBJ2-2
cdr3_aa: CSASSGHANTGELFF

v_call: TRBV19
j_call: TRBJ1-1
cdr3_aa: CASSIGGAIGTEAFF

v_call: TRBV11-2
j_call: TRBJ2-3
cdr3_aa: CASSLRSGGGDTQYF

v_call: TRBV28
j_call: TRBJ1-2
cdr3_aa: CASSFGGAAGYTF

v_call: TRBV3-1/TRBV3-2
j_call: TRBJ2-2
cdr3_aa: CAASLAGELFF

v_call: TRBV7-9
j_call: TRBJ2-1
cdr3_aa: CASSLAYLNEQFF